A selection of T cell receptor beta chains follows, all from one sample in a study of T cell changes during pregnancy in multiple sclerosis. Measured with immunoSEQ multiplex PCR; TCRdb has only the in-frame clones, and not every one. This sample has 50,000 to 65,000 clones, with around 93% found just once. The sample in question was CD8+ T cells from peripheral blood mononuclear cells, obtained in the second trimester of pregnancy. The receptors stem from a female donor with multiple sclerosis, enrolled in a pregnancy study. CDR3s include the opening cysteine and the closing phenylalanine or tryptophan. D genes are given only for firm matches. Clone sizes are given selectively: once, few, many, or a class where the clone is expanded.

V gene: TRBV5-1
clone size: .
D gene: TRBD2
J gene: TRBJ2-1
CDR3 protein: CASSWGLAQAYNEQFF
CDR3 DNA: TGCGCCAGCAGCTGGGGACTAGCGCAAGCCTACAATGAGCAGTTCTTC

V gene: TRBV5-8
clone size: .
D gene: .
J gene: TRBJ2-1
CDR3 protein: CASSLRGRPSYNEQFF
CDR3 DNA: TGTGCCAGCAGCTTACGAGGCCGTCCTTCCTACAATGAGCAGTTCTTC

V gene: TRBV4-1
clone size: .
D gene: TRBD1
J gene: TRBJ2-7
CDR3 protein: CASSQERGRPEQYF
CDR3 DNA: TGCGCCAGCAGCCAAGAAAGGGGGCGGCCCGAGCAGTACTTC

V gene: TRBV4-1
clone size: .
D gene: TRBD1
J gene: TRBJ2-1
CDR3 protein: CASSPRQGNEQFF
CDR3 DNA: TGCGCCAGCAGCCCACGACAGGGCAATGAGCAGTTCTTC

V gene: TRBV28
clone size: .
D gene: TRBD1
J gene: TRBJ1-1
CDR3 protein: CASVTGQVFTEAFF
CDR3 DNA: TGTGCCAGCGTCACGGGACAGGTTTTCACTGAAGCTTTCTTT

V gene: TRBV5-1
clone size: .
D gene: .
J gene: TRBJ1-1
CDR3 protein: CASSLAGGGNTEAFF
CDR3 DNA: TGCGCCAGCAGCTTGGCTGGGGGGGGGAACACTGAAGCTTTCTTT

V gene: TRBV9
clone size: .
D gene: .
J gene: TRBJ1-2
CDR3 protein: CATMSQAHGYTF
CDR3 DNA: TGTGCCACCATGTCCCAGGCCCATGGCTACACCTTC

V gene: TRBV18
clone size: .
D gene: .
J gene: TRBJ1-5
CDR3 protein: CASSRAYSNQPQHF
CDR3 DNA: TGTGCCAGCTCACGGGCGTATAGCAATCAGCCCCAGCATTTT

V gene: TRBV4-1
clone size: .
D gene: .
J gene: TRBJ2-1
CDR3 protein: CASSPLDGNEQFF
CDR3 DNA: TGCGCCAGCAGCCCCCTAGACGGGAATGAGCAGTTCTTC

V gene: TRBV12-5
clone size: .
D gene: TRBD1
J gene: TRBJ2-3
CDR3 protein: CASGYELDRAFTDTQYF
CDR3 DNA: TGTGCTAGTGGCTATGAATTGGACAGGGCCTTTACAGATACGCAGTATTTT

V gene: TRBV10-2
clone size: .
D gene: TRBD1
J gene: TRBJ2-3
CDR3 protein: CASRGQGAGTDTQYF
CDR3 DNA: TGCGCCAGCAGGGGACAGGGGGCTGGCACAGATACGCAGTATTTT

V gene: TRBV5-8
clone size: once
D gene: .
J gene: TRBJ2-7
CDR3 protein: CASSFFSDITYEQYF
CDR3 DNA: TGTGCCAGCAGCTTTTTCAGTGACATAACCTACGAGCAGTACTTC

V gene: TRBV27
clone size: .
D gene: .
J gene: TRBJ1-5
CDR3 protein: CASSLSLTGNQPQHF
CDR3 DNA: TGTGCCAGCAGTTTATCCCTCACAGGGAATCAGCCCCAGCATTTT

V gene: TRBV4-1
clone size: .
D gene: .
J gene: TRBJ1-3
CDR3 protein: CASSQDRGPSGNTIYF
CDR3 DNA: TGCGCCAGCAGCCAAGACAGGGGCCCCTCTGGAAACACCATATATTTT

V gene: TRBV29-1
clone size: .
D gene: .
J gene: TRBJ2-5
CDR3 protein: CSAGGTVETQYF
CDR3 DNA: TGCAGCGCCGGCGGGACAGTGGAGACCCAGTACTTC

V gene: TRBV6-5
clone size: .
D gene: TRBD2
J gene: TRBJ2-1
CDR3 protein: CASSTSGYSYNEQFF
CDR3 DNA: TGTGCCAGCAGCACTAGCGGGTATTCCTACAATGAGCAGTTCTTC

V gene: TRBV7-8
clone size: .
D gene: TRBD1
J gene: TRBJ1-4
CDR3 protein: CASSLYTGTGNEKLFF
CDR3 DNA: TGTGCCAGCAGCTTATATACCGGGACAGGGAATGAAAAACTGTTTTTT

V gene: TRBV5-4
clone size: .
D gene: TRBD1
J gene: TRBJ2-3
CDR3 protein: CASSSWDRVEDTQYF
CDR3 DNA: TGTGCCAGCAGCAGCTGGGACAGGGTGGAAGATACGCAGTATTTT

V gene: TRBV7-2
clone size: once
D gene: .
J gene: TRBJ2-3
CDR3 protein: CASSFRDSHDTQYF
CDR3 DNA: TGTGCCAGCAGCTTCCGGGACTCCCACGATACGCAGTATTTT

V gene: TRBV10-3
clone size: .
D gene: .
J gene: TRBJ1-5
CDR3 protein: CAISESGEPQHF
CDR3 DNA: TGTGCCATCAGTGAGTCAGGGGAGCCCCAGCATTTT

V gene: TRBV4-1
clone size: .
D gene: .
J gene: TRBJ2-3
CDR3 protein: CASSPSLASSADTQYF
CDR3 DNA: TGCGCCAGCAGTCCCAGCCTAGCGTCTTCCGCAGATACGCAGTATTTT

V gene: TRBV18
clone size: .
D gene: .
J gene: TRBJ2-1
CDR3 protein: CASSPPEGSSYNEQFF
CDR3 DNA: TGTGCCAGCTCACCACCGGAGGGGAGCTCCTACAATGAGCAGTTCTTC

V gene: TRBV13
clone size: .
D gene: .
J gene: TRBJ2-3
CDR3 protein: CASSPRLSTDTQYF
CDR3 DNA: TGTGCCAGCAGCCCAAGACTGAGCACAGATACGCAGTATTTT

V gene: TRBV7-9
clone size: .
D gene: .
J gene: TRBJ2-5
CDR3 protein: CASSPTAGFETQYF
CDR3 DNA: TGTGCCAGCAGCCCCACGGCAGGGTTCGAGACCCAGTACTTC

V gene: TRBV25-1
clone size: .
D gene: .
J gene: TRBJ2-1
CDR3 protein: CASSEGGRGSYNEQFF
CDR3 DNA: TGTGCCAGCAGTGAAGGGGGCAGGGGTTCCTACAATGAGCAGTTCTTC

V gene: TRBV4-2
clone size: .
D gene: TRBD2
J gene: TRBJ2-7
CDR3 protein: CASSPHVGGSETYEQYF
CDR3 DNA: TGTGCCAGCAGCCCTCATGTCGGCGGGAGCGAGACCTATGAGCAGTACTTC

V gene: TRBV30
clone size: .
D gene: TRBD1
J gene: TRBJ2-5
CDR3 protein: CAWSPGQGGETQYF
CDR3 DNA: TGTGCCTGGAGCCCGGGACAGGGAGGGGAGACCCAGTACTTC

V gene: TRBV5-6
clone size: .
D gene: TRBD2
J gene: TRBJ2-1
CDR3 protein: CASSLGLAGVNEQFF
CDR3 DNA: TGTGCCAGCAGCTTGGGACTAGCGGGAGTTAATGAGCAGTTCTTC